This TCR beta chain stems from a study of neoadjuvant nivolumab and ipilimumab in lung cancer. Findings of the study overall: Only a small number of samples underwent TCR sequencing. Resected tumors had greater TCR richness and clonality than uninvolved lung.

To note about this clone: Its antigen is not known.

Assay: immunoSEQ multiplex PCR; the TCRdb copy retains only in-frame clones and omits some. The data show 15,000 to 20,000 clones, around 80% seen once. Germline assignment: CDR1 MDHEN and CDR2 SYDVKM. With 3 bases clipped from V and 13 bases from J, the junction kept 10 bases outside the gene matches. The CDR3 contains 13 residues. The genes are TRBV28 and TRBJ1-2, with 8 bases matching TRBD1. This clonotype originated in an adult with non-small cell lung cancer. The sample was tumor tissue, taken after neoadjuvant nivolumab, alone or with ipilimumab, at or shortly before surgery. CDR3 in DNA: TGTGCCAGCAGTTTTGGGAGGACAGGGAAGGGCACCTTC. Translation: CASSFGRTGKGTF.